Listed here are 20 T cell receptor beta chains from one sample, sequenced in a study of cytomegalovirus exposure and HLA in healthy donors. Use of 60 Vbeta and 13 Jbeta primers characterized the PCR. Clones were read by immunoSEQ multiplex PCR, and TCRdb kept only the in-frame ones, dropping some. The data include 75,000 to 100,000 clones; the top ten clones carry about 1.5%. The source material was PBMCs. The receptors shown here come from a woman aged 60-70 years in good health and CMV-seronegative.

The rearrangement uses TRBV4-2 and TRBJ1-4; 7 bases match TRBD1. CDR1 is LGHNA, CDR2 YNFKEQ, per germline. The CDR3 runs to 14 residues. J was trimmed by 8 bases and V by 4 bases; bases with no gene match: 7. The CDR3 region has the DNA TGTGCCAGCAGCCTCCAAACAGGGGACGAAAAACTGTTTTTT. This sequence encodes CASSLQTGDEKLFF.

CDR3 loop: CASSLAGGRAPTYEQYF. The CDR3 region has the DNA TGTGCCAGTAGTCTAGCTGGCGGGAGGGCCCCCACCTACGAGCAGTACTTC. The chain employs TRBV19 and TRBJ2-7; 9 bases fit TRBD2. The CDR3 totals 17 residues. V was pared by 5 bases and J by 2 bases, with 13 bases of the junction left unmatched. In germline, CDR1 is LNHDA, CDR2 SQIVND (reference sequence).

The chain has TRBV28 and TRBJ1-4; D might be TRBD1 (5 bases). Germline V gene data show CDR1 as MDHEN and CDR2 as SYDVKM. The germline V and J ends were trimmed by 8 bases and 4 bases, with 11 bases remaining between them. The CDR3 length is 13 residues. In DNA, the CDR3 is TGTGCCAGCTTGGGGGACTTTAATGAAAAACTGTTTTTT. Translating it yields CASLGDFNEKLFF.

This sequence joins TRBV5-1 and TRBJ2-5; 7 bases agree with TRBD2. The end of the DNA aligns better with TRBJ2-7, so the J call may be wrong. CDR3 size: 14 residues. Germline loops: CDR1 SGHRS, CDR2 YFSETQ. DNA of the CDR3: TGCGCCAGCAGCTTCCTAGCGGAACCCGGCGAGCAGTACTTC. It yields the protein CASSFLAEPGEQYF.

Here the CDR3 reads CASSPPSGSIYEQYF. The CDR3 coding sequence is TGTGCCAGCAGCCCGCCTAGCGGGAGTATCTACGAGCAGTACTTC. V gene TRBV7-6 combines with J gene TRBJ2-7; 10 nucleotides align to TRBD2. The germline CDR1 and CDR2 sequences are SGHVS and FNYEAQ. Germline trimming cut 5 bases from V and 3 bases from J; bases unmatched to any gene: 7. The length of the CDR3 is 15 residues.

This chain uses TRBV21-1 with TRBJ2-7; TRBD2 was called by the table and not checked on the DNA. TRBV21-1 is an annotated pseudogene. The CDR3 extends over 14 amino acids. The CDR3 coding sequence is TGTGCCAGCAGCAAAGTCAAGGTAGCCAACCGTATGTACTTC. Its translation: CASSKVKVANRMYF.

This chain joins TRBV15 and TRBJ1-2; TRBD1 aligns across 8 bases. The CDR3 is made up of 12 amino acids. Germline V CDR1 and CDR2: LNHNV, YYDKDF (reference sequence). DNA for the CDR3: TGTGCAACTTGGGACAGGAACTATGGCTACACCTTC. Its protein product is CATWDRNYGYTF.

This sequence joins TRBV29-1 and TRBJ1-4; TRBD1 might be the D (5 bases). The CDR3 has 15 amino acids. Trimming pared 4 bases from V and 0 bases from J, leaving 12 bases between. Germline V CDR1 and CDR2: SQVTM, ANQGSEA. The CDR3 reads CSVGSGTATNEKLFF. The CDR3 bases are TGCAGCGTTGGATCGGGGACTGCAACTAATGAAAAACTGTTTTTT.

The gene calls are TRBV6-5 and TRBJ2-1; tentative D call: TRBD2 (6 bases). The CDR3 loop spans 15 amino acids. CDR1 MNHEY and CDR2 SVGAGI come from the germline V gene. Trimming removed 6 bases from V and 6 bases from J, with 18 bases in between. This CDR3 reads CASSPGGGSGNEQFF. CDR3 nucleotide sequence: TGTGCCAGCAGCCCCGGTGGGGGGAGCGGCAATGAGCAGTTCTTC.

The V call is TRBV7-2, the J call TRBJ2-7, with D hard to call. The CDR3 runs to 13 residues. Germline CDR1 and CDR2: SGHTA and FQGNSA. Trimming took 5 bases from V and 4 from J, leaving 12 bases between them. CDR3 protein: CASSPAPSYEQYF. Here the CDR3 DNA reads TGTGCCAGCAGCCCCGCCCCCAGTTACGAGCAGTACTTC.

CDR3 protein: CATSNHPWAGSSYNEQFF. CDR3 sequence (DNA): TGTGCCACCAGCAATCACCCCTGGGCGGGAAGCTCCTACAATGAGCAGTTCTTC. The V gene is TRBV15, the J gene TRBJ2-1; possible D gene TRBD2, 6 bases. Between the trimmed V and J ends, which lost 4 bases and 0 bases, there was a span of 19 bases. CDR1 and CDR2 from the germline V gene are LNHNV and YYDKDF (reference sequence). The CDR3 consists of 18 residues.

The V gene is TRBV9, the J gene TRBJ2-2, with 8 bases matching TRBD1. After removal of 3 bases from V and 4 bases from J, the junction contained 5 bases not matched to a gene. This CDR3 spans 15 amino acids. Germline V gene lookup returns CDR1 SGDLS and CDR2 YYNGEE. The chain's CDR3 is CASSAGGILTGELFF. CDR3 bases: TGTGCCAGCAGCGCAGGGGGCATCCTCACCGGGGAGCTGTTTTTT.

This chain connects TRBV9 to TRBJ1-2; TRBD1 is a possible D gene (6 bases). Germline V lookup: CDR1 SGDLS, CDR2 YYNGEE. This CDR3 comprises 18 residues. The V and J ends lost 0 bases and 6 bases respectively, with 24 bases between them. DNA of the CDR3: TGTGCCAGCAGCGTAGGGCAAGGGGGGGACCCCTCAGAGGATGGCTACACCTTC. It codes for CASSVGQGGDPSEDGYTF.

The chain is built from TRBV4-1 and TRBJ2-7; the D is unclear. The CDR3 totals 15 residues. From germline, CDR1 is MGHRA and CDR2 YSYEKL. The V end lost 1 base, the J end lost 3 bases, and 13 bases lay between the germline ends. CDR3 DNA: TGCGCCAGCAGCCAAGGCCCCTCTGGAGACTACGAGCAGTACTTC. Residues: CASSQGPSGDYEQYF.

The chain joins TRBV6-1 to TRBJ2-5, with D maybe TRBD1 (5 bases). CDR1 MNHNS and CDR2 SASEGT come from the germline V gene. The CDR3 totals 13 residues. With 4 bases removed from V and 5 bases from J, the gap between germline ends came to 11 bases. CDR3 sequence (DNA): TGTGCCAGCAGTGGGGGCCCGACCGAGACCCAGTACTTC. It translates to CASSGGPTETQYF.

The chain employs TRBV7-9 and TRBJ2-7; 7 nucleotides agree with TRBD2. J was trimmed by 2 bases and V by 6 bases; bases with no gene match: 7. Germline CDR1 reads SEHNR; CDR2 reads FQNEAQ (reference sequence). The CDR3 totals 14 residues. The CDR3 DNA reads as TGTGCCAGCAGTGGCGGACGGGGGGCCTACGAGCAGTACTTC. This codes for CASSGGRGAYEQYF.

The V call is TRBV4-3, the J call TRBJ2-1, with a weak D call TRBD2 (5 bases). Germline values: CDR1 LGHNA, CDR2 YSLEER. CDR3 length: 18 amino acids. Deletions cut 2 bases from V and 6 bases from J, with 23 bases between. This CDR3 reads CASSQRVTNGITSNEQFF. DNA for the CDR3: TGCGCCAGCAGCCAAAGGGTTACGAACGGGATCACTTCCAATGAGCAGTTCTTC.

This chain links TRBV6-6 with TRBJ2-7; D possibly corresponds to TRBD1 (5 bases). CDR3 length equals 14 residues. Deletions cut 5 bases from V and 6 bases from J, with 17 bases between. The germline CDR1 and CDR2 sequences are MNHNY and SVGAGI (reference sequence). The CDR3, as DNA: TGTGCCAGCAGTGGGGCCTCGAAAGGGGTCGAGCAGTACTTC. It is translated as CASSGASKGVEQYF.

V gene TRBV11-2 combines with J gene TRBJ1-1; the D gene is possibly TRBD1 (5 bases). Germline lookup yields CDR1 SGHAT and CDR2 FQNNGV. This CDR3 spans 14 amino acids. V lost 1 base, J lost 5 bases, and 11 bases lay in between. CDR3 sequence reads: CASSLAEGRTEAFF. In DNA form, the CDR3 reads TGTGCCAGCAGCTTAGCGGAGGGGAGGACTGAAGCTTTCTTT.

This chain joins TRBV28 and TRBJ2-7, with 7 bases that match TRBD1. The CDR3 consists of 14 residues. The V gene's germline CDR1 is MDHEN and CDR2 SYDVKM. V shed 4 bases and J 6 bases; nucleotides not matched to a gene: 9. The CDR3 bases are TGTGCCAGCAGTTCAGGACAGGAAAGTGGCGAGCAGTACTTC. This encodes CASSSGQESGEQYF. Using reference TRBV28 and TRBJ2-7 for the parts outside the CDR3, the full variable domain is DVKVTQSSRYLVKRTGEKVFLECVQDMDHENMFWYRQDPGLGLRLIYFSYDVKMKEKGDIPEGYSVSREKKERFSLILESASTNQTSMYLCASSSGQESGEQYFGPGTRLTVT.